These 26 T cell receptor beta chains originate from one sample sequenced in a study of CD8 T cells in ankylosing spondylitis. Broader study findings: A TCR beta motif made of about 8 highly homologous variants seemed typical of ankylosing spondylitis blood.

Which antigens these TCRs recognize remains unknown. TCRdb re-called the 5' RACE reads through MiXCR, storing one row per CDR3 protein. The table includes about 500,000 distinct CDR3 sequences, roughly 5.2% detected once. The sample consisted of blood, either unsorted or a sorted T cell fraction (not recorded which). Every receptor here comes from a male donor with ankylosing spondylitis.

This clonotype was seen at least ten times. J is TRBJ1-2 and V is TRBV11-1, with D possibly TRBD1 on 5 matching bases. V was shortened by 5 bases and J by 7 bases, with 14 bases between the two germline ends. The CDR3 sequence is 13 residues long. CDR1 and CDR2 from the germline V gene are SGHAT and FQDESV (reference sequence). CDR3 nucleotide sequence: TGTGCCAGCAGCCGCGGGGGAGGCGGTGGCTACACCTTC. Translated: CASSRGGGGGYTF.

The V gene is TRBV20-1, the J gene TRBJ2-6; D possibly uses TRBD1 or TRBD2 (5 bases each). Germline CDR1 and CDR2: DFQATT and SNEGSKA (reference sequence). CDR3 length: 17 residues. Trimming cost V 3 bases and J 0 bases, with 15 bases left between them. This chain's CDR3 is CSASRYTGGSGANVLTF. DNA of the CDR3: TGCAGTGCTAGTCGGTACACAGGAGGCTCTGGGGCCAACGTCCTGACTTTC.

This clonotype occurred many times. The gene calls are TRBV5-4 and TRBJ2-5; 7 nucleotides line up with TRBD2. J lost 4 bases, V lost 1 base, and 1 base had no gene match. Germline lookup yields CDR1 SGHNT and CDR2 YYREEE (reference sequence). The CDR3 is 13 residues long. CDR3 coding DNA: TGTGCCAGCAGCTTGCCTAGCGGAGAGACCCAGTACTTC. This codes for CASSLPSGETQYF.

The sample holds a few counts of this clonotype. The genes are TRBV7-2 and TRBJ2-7; D is undetermined. Germline V gene data show CDR1 as SGHTA and CDR2 as FQGNSA. The CDR3 consists of 14 residues. Trimming removed 5 bases at V and 0 bases at J, with 11 bases between. The CDR3 is CASSRYSISYEQYF. The CDR3 region has the DNA TGTGCCAGCAGCCGGTATTCGATCTCCTACGAGCAGTACTTC. Combining the CDR3 with reference TRBV7-2 and TRBJ2-7 gives the whole variable domain GAGVSQSPSNKVTEKGKDVELRCDPISGHTALYWYRQSLGQGLEFLIYFQGNSAPDKSGLPSDRFSAERTGGSVSTLTIQRTQQEDSAVYLCASSRYSISYEQYFGPGTRLTVT.

This clonotype has at least ten counts. The chain couples TRBV5-4 to TRBJ2-1; D might be TRBD1 (5 bases). Germline CDR1 reads SGHNT; CDR2 reads YYREEE (reference sequence). Trimming took 0 bases from V and 0 from J, leaving 7 bases between them. This CDR3 is 15 amino acids long. CDR3 in amino acids: CASSLGQNSYNEQFF. CDR3 nucleotide sequence: TGTGCCAGCAGCTTGGGACAGAACTCCTACAATGAGCAGTTCTTC. Drawing the rest from reference TRBV5-4 and TRBJ2-1, the complete variable domain is ETGVTQSPTHLIKTRGQQVTLRCSSQSGHNTVSWYQQALGQGPQFIFQYYREEENGRGNFPPRFSGLQFPNYSSELNVNALELDDSALYLCASSLGQNSYNEQFFGPGTRLTVL.

In this sample, this clonotype turned up many times. The gene calls are TRBV2 and TRBJ2-5, with 9 bases fitting TRBD2. V shed 4 bases, J shed 5 bases, and the junction held 8 bases outside the gene matches. Germline V CDR1 and CDR2: SNHLY, FYNNEI. The CDR3 has 15 residues. The CDR3 reads CASSGQAGGTETQYF. CDR3 nucleotide sequence: TGTGCCAGCAGTGGTCAAGCGGGAGGAACCGAGACCCAGTACTTC. Full variable domain (outside the CDR3, taken from reference TRBV2 and TRBJ2-5): EPEVTQTPSHQVTQMGQEVILRCVPISNHLYFYWYRQILGQKVEFLVSFYNNEISEKSEIFDDQFSVERPDGSNFTLKIRSTKLEDSAMYFCASSGQAGGTETQYFGPGTRLLVL.

This clonotype has ten or more counts. The chain is built from TRBV5-6 and TRBJ2-1, with 9 bases lining up with TRBD2. V was pared by 0 bases and J by 0 bases, with 4 bases of the junction left unmatched. From germline, CDR1 is SGHDT and CDR2 YYEEEE. CDR3 size: 17 residues. CDR3 sequence reads: CASSLVISGSSYNEQFF. The CDR3 DNA follows: TGTGCCAGCAGCTTGGTAATTAGCGGGAGCTCCTACAATGAGCAGTTCTTC.

This clonotype was counted ten times or more. V gene TRBV2 combines with J gene TRBJ1-2; D perhaps matches TRBD1 (5 bases). CDR1 is SNHLY, CDR2 FYNNEI, per germline. The ends were cut back, 8 bases at V and 8 bases at J, with 18 bases in the middle. CDR3 length: 13 amino acids. CDR3 nucleotide sequence: TGTGCCAGCGGGAGAGTAGGGACCCTCGGCTACACCTTC. This gives the protein CASGRVGTLGYTF.

This clonotype was detected ten times or more. The chain carries TRBV6-4 and TRBJ2-1, with D perhaps TRBD1 (6 bases). V gave up 3 bases and J gave up 5 bases, with 11 bases separating them. Germline loops: CDR1 MRHNA, CDR2 SNTAGT. CDR3 length: 14 residues. The CDR3 region has the DNA TGTGCCAGCAGTGAATTGCAGGGGAACAATGAGCAGTTCTTC. It translates to CASSELQGNNEQFF.

This clonotype has a count of ten or more. The chain couples TRBV20-1 to TRBJ2-2; the match to TRBD2 covers 11 bases. The germline gives CDR1 DFQATT, CDR2 SNEGSKA (reference sequence). This CDR3 contains 18 residues. The trim removed 5 bases at V and 0 bases at J, leaving 11 bases unmatched. CDR3 protein: CSALVLAGGSTNTGELFF. CDR3 DNA: TGCAGTGCTCTCGTCCTAGCGGGGGGATCCACGAACACCGGGGAGCTGTTTTTT.

The chain employs TRBV30 and TRBJ1-2; D not resolved. V lost 1 base and J lost 2, with 8 bases in between. This CDR3 is 13 amino acids long. From germline, CDR1 is GTSNPN and CDR2 SVGIG (reference sequence). In DNA form, the CDR3 reads TGTGCCTGGAGTGCCCTTTTGAACTATGGCTACACCTTC. It translates to CAWSALLNYGYTF.

This clonotype was picked up many times. The chain recombines TRBV6-2 or TRBV6-3 with TRBJ2-1; tentative D call: TRBD1 (5 bases). Per the germline V gene, CDR1 is MNHEY and CDR2 is SVGEGT. The V end lost 8 bases, the J end lost 2 bases, and 10 bases lay between the germline ends. This CDR3 contains 13 residues. Here the CDR3 DNA reads TGTGCCAGCGGCTCAGGGACCTACAATGAGCAGTTCTTC. This encodes CASGSGTYNEQFF.

This clonotype was seen a handful of times. This chain links TRBV19 with TRBJ2-7; TRBD2 matches 9 bases. The germline gives CDR1 LNHDA, CDR2 SQIVND (reference sequence). V gave up 5 bases and J gave up 7 bases; unmatched junction bases: 15. This CDR3 is 16 amino acids long. The CDR3 protein is CASSRPSGKVTGEQYF. CDR3 DNA sequence: TGTGCCAGTAGTCGCCCTAGCGGGAAAGTAACGGGAGAGCAGTACTTC. The full variable domain, rest sourced from reference TRBV19 and TRBJ2-7, is DGGITQSPKYLFRKEGQNVTLSCEQNLNHDAMYWYRQDPGQGLRLIYYSQIVNDFQKGDIAEGYSVSREKKESFPLTVTSAQKNPTAFYLCASSRPSGKVTGEQYFGPGTRLTVT.

This clonotype has a count of ten or more. CDR3 nucleotides: TGTGCCAGCAGTTTAAACTTCCAAGAGACCCAGTACTTC. Translation gives CASSLNFQETQYF. The chain has TRBV12-3 or TRBV12-4 and TRBJ2-5, with D hard to call. V lost 2 bases and J lost 1, with 5 bases in between. The CDR3 sequence is 13 residues long.

In this sample, this clonotype turned up many times. The junction departs from germline at one end; a sequencing error may be responsible. V and J are TRBV7-7 and TRBJ2-1, with D unclear. Germline V gene sequence: CDR1 SSHAT, CDR2 FNYEAQ (reference sequence). The CDR3 runs to 14 residues. CDR3 sequence reads: CASSFGPGFDEQFF. CDR3 DNA: TGTGCTAGCAGCTTTGGGCCCGGTTTCGATGAGCAGTTCTTC.

J is TRBJ2-2 and V is TRBV5-1; 13 bases match TRBD2. V was clipped by 4 bases and J by 6 bases; unmatched bases: 6. Germline CDR1 SGHRS, CDR2 YFSETQ. CDR3 length: 16 amino acids. CDR3 sequence: CASSGRTSGSPGELFF. The CDR3 region has the DNA TGCGCCAGCAGCGGAAGGACTAGCGGGAGTCCCGGGGAGCTGTTTTTT.

The chain has TRBV10-1 and TRBJ1-1, with D maybe TRBD1 (5 bases). Germline V lookup: CDR1 WNHNN, CDR2 SYGVQD (reference sequence). The CDR3 length is 13 residues. V lost 8 bases and J lost 0, with 10 bases in between. The CDR3 nucleotides read TGCGCCAGCGTAGGGGTGCTGAACACTGAAGCTTTCTTT. Amino acid sequence: CASVGVLNTEAFF.

There are many counts of this clonotype. The V call is TRBV15, the J call TRBJ1-6; D is unclear. V lost 1 base, J lost 7 bases, and 17 bases lay in between. Germline V gene data show CDR1 as LNHNV and CDR2 as YYDKDF (reference sequence). The CDR3 runs 17 residues. CDR3 amino acids: CATSRGPLARRNSPLHF. For the CDR3, the DNA is TGTGCCACCAGCAGAGGCCCCTTGGCCCGGCGGAATTCACCCCTCCACTTT.

This clonotype showed up many times. The chain couples TRBV7-9 to TRBJ1-4; maybe TRBD1 (5 bases). This CDR3 spans 17 amino acids. CDR1 and CDR2 from the germline V gene are SEHNR and FQNEAQ (reference sequence). V gave up 0 bases and J gave up 2 bases, with 13 bases separating them. CDR3 amino acids: CASSLAQQWGTNEKLFF. The DNA of the CDR3 is TGTGCCAGCAGCTTAGCGCAGCAGTGGGGGACTAATGAAAAACTGTTTTTT.

This clonotype was detected only a few times. A clone one base away is much larger, so this may be a read error. This chain joins TRBV5-1 and TRBJ2-5, with 7 bases matching TRBD1. With 0 bases clipped from V and 3 bases from J, the junction kept 5 bases outside the gene matches. The CDR3 spans 15 residues. Per germline, CDR1 SGHRS and CDR2 YFSETQ. CDR3 residues: CASSLAGTAEETQYF. The CDR3 bases are TGCGCCAGCAGCTTGGCCGGGACAGCAGAAGAGACCCAGTACTTC.

This clonotype was recorded at least ten times. The chain has TRBV10-3 and TRBJ1-2, with 8 positions matching TRBD1. The CDR3 is made up of 14 amino acids. Germline CDR1 ENHRY, CDR2 SYGVKD. With V trimmed by 4 bases and J by 2 bases, 3 bases remained unmatched. CDR3 region: CAISGGQGNYGYTF. As DNA, the CDR3 is TGTGCCATCAGTGGCGGACAGGGCAACTATGGCTACACCTTC.

There are many counts of this clonotype. Here the CDR3 reads CASSLRGGDYEQYF. The CDR3 nucleotides are TGTGCCAGCAGTTTGAGGGGGGGAGACTACGAGCAGTACTTC. The chain joins TRBV28 to TRBJ2-7; possible D gene TRBD2, 7 bases. CDR3 length: 14 amino acids. The germline V gene has CDR1 MDHEN and CDR2 SYDVKM. V lost 3 bases and J 3 bases, leaving 12 bases between the germline ends.

Ten or more counts support this clonotype. J is TRBJ2-3 and V is TRBV20-1; TRBD1 might be the D (5 bases). CDR1 and CDR2 (germline): DFQATT, SNEGSKA (reference sequence). V was cut by 1 base and J by 6 bases, with 20 bases left in between. The CDR3 loop spans 16 amino acids. CDR3 bases: TGCAGTGCTAGAGTTGGAAGGACAATCAGGGCGGATACGCAGTATTTT. Encoded protein: CSARVGRTIRADTQYF.

The table lists this clonotype with many counts. The chain joins TRBV20-1 to TRBJ2-7, with D possibly being TRBD1 (6 bases). V lost 5 bases to trimming and J lost 6 bases, with 17 bases between them. CDR3 length: 13 residues. Germline loops: CDR1 DFQATT, CDR2 SNEGSKA (reference sequence). Written as DNA, the CDR3 is TGCAGTGCTGTCCCGGACAGCCTGGCCGAGCAGTACTTC. This sequence encodes CSAVPDSLAEQYF.

This clonotype occurred many times. A single base separates this from a much larger clone, so it may be a read error. The chain couples TRBV5-1 to TRBJ2-3, with 10 bases fitting TRBD1. This CDR3 region has 14 residues. Germline CDR1 and CDR2: SGHRS and YFSETQ. The CDR3 DNA reads TGCGCCAGCTGTCGGGGACAGGGGACAGATACGCATTATTTT. Translating it yields CASCRGQGTDTHYF.

This sequence joins TRBV2 and TRBJ2-2; D is unresolved. This CDR3 contains 14 residues. The V gene's germline CDR1 is SNHLY and CDR2 FYNNEI. Trimming removed 8 bases from V and 3 bases from J, with 13 bases in between. CDR3 bases: TGTGCCAGCCAGCTTCTACGGGACACCGGGGAGCTGTTTTTT. Translating gives CASQLLRDTGELFF.